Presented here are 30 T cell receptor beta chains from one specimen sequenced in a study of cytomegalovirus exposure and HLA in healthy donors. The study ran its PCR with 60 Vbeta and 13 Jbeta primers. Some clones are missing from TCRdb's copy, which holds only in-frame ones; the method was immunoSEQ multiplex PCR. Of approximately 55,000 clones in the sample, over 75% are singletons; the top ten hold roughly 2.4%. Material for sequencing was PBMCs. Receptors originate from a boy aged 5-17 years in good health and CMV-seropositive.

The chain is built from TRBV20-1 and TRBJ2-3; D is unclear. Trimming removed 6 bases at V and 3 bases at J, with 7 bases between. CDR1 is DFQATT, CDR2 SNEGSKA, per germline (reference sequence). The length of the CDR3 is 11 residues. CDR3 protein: CSAPGTDTQYF. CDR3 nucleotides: TGCAGTGCCCCCGGGACAGATACGCAGTATTTT.

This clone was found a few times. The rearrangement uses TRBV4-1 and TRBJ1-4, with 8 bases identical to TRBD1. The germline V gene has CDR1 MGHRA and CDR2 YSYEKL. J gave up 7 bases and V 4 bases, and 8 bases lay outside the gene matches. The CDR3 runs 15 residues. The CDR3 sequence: CASSPRGLRGEKLFF. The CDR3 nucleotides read TGCGCCAGCAGCCCCAGGGGGCTGAGGGGTGAAAAACTGTTTTTT.

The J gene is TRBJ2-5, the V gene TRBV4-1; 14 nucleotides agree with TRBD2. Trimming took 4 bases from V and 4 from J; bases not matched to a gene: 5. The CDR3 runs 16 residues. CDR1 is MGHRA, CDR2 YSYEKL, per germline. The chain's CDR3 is CASSPHGLAGGETQYF. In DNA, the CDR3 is TGCGCCAGCAGCCCCCACGGACTAGCGGGGGGAGAGACCCAGTACTTC.

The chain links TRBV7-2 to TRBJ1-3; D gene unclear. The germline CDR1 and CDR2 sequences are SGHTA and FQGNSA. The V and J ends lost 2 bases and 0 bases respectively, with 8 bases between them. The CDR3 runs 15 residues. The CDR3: CASSLSGPSGNTIYF. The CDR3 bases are TGTGCCAGCAGCTTATCAGGCCCCTCTGGAAACACCATATATTTT.

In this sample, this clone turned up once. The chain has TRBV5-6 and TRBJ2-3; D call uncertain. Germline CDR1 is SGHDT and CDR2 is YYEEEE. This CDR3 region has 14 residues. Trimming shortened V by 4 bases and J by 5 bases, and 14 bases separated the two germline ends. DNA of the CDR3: TGTGCCAGCAGCCTCGAGGTGTTGGTAGATACGCAGTATTTT. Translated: CASSLEVLVDTQYF.

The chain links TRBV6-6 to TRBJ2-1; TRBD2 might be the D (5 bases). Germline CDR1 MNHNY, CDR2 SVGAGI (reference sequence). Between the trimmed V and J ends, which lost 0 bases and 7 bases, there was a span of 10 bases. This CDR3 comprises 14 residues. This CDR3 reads CASSYSFGKNEQFF. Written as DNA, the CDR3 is TGTGCCAGCAGTTACTCGTTCGGGAAGAATGAGCAGTTCTTC.

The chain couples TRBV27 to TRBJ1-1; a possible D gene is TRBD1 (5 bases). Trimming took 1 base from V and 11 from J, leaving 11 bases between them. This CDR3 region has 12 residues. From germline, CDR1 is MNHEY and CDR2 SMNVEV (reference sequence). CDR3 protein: CASSLLGQDAFF. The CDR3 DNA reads TGTGCCAGCAGTTTATTGGGGCAGGACGCTTTCTTT.

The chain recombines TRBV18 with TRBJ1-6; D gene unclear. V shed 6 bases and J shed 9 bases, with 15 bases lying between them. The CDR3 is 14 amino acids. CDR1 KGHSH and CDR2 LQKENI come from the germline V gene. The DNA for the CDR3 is TGTGCCAGCTCGGGTACCCTAACGGGTTCACCCCTCCACTTT. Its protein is CASSGTLTGSPLHF.

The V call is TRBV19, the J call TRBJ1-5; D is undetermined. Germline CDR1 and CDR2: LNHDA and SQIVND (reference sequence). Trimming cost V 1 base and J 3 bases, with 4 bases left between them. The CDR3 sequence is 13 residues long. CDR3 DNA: TGTGCCAGTAGTATAGCAGACAATCAGCCCCAGCATTTT. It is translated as CASSIADNQPQHF.

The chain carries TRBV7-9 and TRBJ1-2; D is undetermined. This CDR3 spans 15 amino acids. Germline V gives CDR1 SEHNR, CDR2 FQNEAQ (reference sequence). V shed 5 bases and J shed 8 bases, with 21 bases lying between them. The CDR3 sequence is CASSAPDLGTDGYTF. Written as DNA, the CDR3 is TGTGCCAGCAGCGCGCCTGATCTCGGTACAGACGGCTACACCTTC.

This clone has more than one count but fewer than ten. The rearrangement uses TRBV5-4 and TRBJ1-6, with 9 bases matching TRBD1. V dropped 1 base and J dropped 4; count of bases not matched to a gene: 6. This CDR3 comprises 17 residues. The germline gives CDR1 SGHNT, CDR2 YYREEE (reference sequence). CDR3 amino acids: CASSLLPGQGYNSPLHF. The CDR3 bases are TGTGCCAGCAGCTTGTTGCCGGGACAGGGATATAATTCACCCCTCCACTTT.

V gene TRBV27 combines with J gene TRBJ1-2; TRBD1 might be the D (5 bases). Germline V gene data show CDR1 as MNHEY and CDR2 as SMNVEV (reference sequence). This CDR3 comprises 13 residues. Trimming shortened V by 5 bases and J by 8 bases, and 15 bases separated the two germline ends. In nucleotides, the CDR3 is TGTGCCAGCAGTCTGAATACAGGAGGGGGCTACACCTTC. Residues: CASSLNTGGGYTF.

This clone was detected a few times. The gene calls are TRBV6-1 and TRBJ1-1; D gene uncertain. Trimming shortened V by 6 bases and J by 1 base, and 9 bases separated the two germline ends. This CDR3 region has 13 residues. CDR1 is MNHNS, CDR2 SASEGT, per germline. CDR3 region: CASSPTRNTEAFF. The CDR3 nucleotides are TGTGCCAGCAGCCCCACAAGGAACACTGAAGCTTTCTTT.

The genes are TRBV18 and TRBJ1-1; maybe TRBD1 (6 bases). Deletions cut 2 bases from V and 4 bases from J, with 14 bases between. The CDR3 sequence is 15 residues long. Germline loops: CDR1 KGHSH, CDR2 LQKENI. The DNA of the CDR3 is TGTGCCAGCTCACCATCAGGGGTTGTCGGCACTGAAGCTTTCTTT. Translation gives CASSPSGVVGTEAFF.

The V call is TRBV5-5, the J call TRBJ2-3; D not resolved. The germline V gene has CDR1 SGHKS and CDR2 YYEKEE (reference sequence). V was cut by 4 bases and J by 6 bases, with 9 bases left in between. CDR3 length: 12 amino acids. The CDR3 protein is CASSPGADTQYF. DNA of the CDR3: TGTGCCAGCAGCCCCGGAGCGGATACGCAGTATTTT.

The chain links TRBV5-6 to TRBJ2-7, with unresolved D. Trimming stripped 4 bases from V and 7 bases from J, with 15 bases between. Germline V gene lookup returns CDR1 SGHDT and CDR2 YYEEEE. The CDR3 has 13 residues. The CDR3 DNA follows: TGTGCCAGCAGCGTTCTCTGGAGAGGAGAGCAGTACTTC. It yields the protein CASSVLWRGEQYF.

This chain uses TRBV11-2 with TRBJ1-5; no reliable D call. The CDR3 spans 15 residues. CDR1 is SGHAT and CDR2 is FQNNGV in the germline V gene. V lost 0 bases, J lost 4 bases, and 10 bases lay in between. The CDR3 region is CASSLDPGLNQPQHF. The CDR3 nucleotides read TGTGCCAGCAGCTTAGATCCGGGATTAAATCAGCCCCAGCATTTT.

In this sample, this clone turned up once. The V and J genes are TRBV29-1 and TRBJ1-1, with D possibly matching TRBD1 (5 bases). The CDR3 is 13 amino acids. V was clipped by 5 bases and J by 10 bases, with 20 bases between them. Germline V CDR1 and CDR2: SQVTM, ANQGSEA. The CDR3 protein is CSVRLRAVEVAFF. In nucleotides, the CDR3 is TGCAGCGTTCGCCTCAGGGCGGTAGAAGTAGCTTTCTTT.

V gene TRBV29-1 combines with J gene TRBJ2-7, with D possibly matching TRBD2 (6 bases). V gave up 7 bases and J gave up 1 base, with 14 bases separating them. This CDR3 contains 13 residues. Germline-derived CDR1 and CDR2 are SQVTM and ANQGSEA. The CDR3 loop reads CSALSGVSYEQYF. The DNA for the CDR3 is TGCAGCGCCCTCTCGGGAGTTTCCTACGAGCAGTACTTC.

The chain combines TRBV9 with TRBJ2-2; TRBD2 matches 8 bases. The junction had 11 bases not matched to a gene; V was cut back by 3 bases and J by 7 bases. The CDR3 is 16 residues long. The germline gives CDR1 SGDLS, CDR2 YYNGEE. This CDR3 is CASSASRGGPIGELFF. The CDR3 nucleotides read TGTGCCAGCAGCGCTTCCCGGGGGGGCCCGATCGGGGAGCTGTTTTTT.

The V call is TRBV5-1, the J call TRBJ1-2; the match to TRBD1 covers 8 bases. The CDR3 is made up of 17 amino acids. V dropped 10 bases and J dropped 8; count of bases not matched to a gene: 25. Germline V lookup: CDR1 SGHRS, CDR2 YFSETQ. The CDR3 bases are TGCGCCCGCCCCAAGGACCAGGGGGCCCGCGCCCTAGGGGGCTACACCTTC. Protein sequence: CARPKDQGARALGGYTF. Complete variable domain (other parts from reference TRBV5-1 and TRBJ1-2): KAGVTQTPRYLIKTRGQQVTLSCSPISGHRSVSWYQQTPGQGLQFLFEYFSETQRNKGNFPGRFSGRQFSNSRSEMNVSTLELGDSALYLCARPKDQGARALGGYTFGSGTRLTVV.

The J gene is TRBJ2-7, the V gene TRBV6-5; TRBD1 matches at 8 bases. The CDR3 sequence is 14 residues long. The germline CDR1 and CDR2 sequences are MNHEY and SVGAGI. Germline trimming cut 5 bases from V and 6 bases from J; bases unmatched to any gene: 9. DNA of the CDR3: TGTGCCAGCAGTCAGGGGGCGCGAATAGGCGAGCAGTACTTC. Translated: CASSQGARIGEQYF.

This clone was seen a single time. CDR3 residues: CASQGFTGELFF. CDR3 in DNA: TGTGCCAGTCAGGGTTTCACCGGGGAGCTGTTTTTT. The J gene is TRBJ2-2, the V gene TRBV6-1; tentatively, D is TRBD1 (5 bases). Trimming stripped 9 bases from V and 4 bases from J, with 9 bases between. The germline V gene has CDR1 MNHNS and CDR2 SASEGT. The CDR3 has 12 residues.

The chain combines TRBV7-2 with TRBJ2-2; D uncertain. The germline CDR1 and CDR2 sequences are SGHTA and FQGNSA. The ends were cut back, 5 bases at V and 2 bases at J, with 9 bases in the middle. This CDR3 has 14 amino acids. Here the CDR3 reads CASSVLLNTGELFF. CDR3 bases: TGTGCCAGCAGCGTCCTCCTAAACACCGGGGAGCTGTTTTTT. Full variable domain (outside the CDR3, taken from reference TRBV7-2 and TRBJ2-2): GAGVSQSPSNKVTEKGKDVELRCDPISGHTALYWYRQSLGQGLEFLIYFQGNSAPDKSGLPSDRFSAERTGGSVSTLTIQRTQQEDSAVYLCASSVLLNTGELFFGEGSRLTVL.

The CDR3 spells CASSPLREGTEAFF. CDR3 DNA sequence: TGTGCCAGCAGTCCCCTCCGAGAGGGAACTGAAGCTTTCTTT. The V gene is TRBV6-5, the J gene TRBJ1-1; no definite D call. CDR1 is MNHEY and CDR2 is SVGAGI in the germline V gene. The CDR3 length is 14 residues. The germline V and J ends were trimmed by 5 bases and 5 bases, with 15 bases remaining between them.

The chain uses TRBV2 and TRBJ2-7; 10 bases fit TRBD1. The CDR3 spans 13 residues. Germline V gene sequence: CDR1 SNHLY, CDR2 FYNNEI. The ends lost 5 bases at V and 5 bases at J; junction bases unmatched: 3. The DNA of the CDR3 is TGTGCCAGCAGTTTAGGACAGGGGGACGAGCAGTACTTC. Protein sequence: CASSLGQGDEQYF.

The CDR3 protein is CASSDLFGRESPLHF. In nucleotides, the CDR3 is TGTGCCAGCAGTGATTTGTTCGGGAGGGAGTCACCCCTCCACTTT. The chain recombines TRBV2 with TRBJ1-6, with unresolved D. The V end lost 3 bases, the J end lost 10 bases, and 16 bases lay between the germline ends. Per germline, CDR1 SNHLY and CDR2 FYNNEI. This CDR3 spans 15 amino acids.

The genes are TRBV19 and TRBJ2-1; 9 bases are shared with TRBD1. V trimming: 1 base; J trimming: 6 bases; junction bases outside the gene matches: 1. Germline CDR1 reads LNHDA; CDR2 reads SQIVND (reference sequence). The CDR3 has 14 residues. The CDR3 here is CASSIGGQGNEQFF. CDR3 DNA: TGTGCCAGTAGTATAGGGGGACAGGGCAATGAGCAGTTCTTC.

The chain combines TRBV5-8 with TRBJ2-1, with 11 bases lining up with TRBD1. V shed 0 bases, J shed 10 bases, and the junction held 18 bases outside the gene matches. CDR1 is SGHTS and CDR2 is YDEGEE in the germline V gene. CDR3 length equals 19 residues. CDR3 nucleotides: TGTGCCAGCAGCTTGGGGGGACAGGGGGGTTTGGGGCGTGATTCGGAGCAGTTCTTC. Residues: CASSLGGQGGLGRDSEQFF.

The CDR3 here is CASSLWSGGMNTGELFF. The DNA of the CDR3 is TGTGCCAGCAGTTTATGGAGCGGGGGGATGAACACCGGGGAGCTGTTTTTT. The chain uses TRBV7-2 and TRBJ2-2, with 9 bases lining up with TRBD2. The germline V gene encodes CDR1 SGHTA and CDR2 FQGNSA. CDR3 length equals 17 residues. The trim removed 6 bases at V and 1 base at J, leaving 9 bases unmatched.